What follows are 22 T cell receptor beta chains derived from one specimen sequenced in a study of cytomegalovirus exposure and HLA in healthy donors. The PCR used 60 Vbeta and 13 Jbeta primers. Assay: immunoSEQ multiplex PCR; the TCRdb copy retains only in-frame clones and omits some. The table lists about 210,000 clones, 82% of them singletons. The sequenced material came from PBMCs. All receptors derive from a man in his forties in good health and CMV-seropositive.

This chain links TRBV6-5 with TRBJ1-2, with a weak D call TRBD1 (5 bases). With 7 bases removed from V and 13 bases from J, the gap between germline ends came to 19 bases. Germline assignment: CDR1 MNHEY and CDR2 SVGAGI. The CDR3 totals 12 residues. As DNA, the CDR3 is TGTGCCAGCACCACTACATCGGGGGTTTGCACCTTC. Translated: CASTTTSGVCTF.

This clone was seen just once. This chain uses TRBV6-5 with TRBJ2-2; 9 bases are shared with TRBD1. CDR1 is MNHEY, CDR2 SVGAGI, per germline. The V and J ends lost 6 bases and 7 bases, in that order; junction bases with no gene match: 9. The CDR3 runs to 15 residues. The CDR3 loop is CASSRYRGRDGELFF. CDR3 nucleotides: TGTGCCAGCAGCCGATACAGGGGGCGCGACGGGGAGCTGTTTTTT.

The rearrangement uses TRBV6-1 and TRBJ2-7, with 7 bases matching TRBD1. After removal of 1 base from V and 5 bases from J, the junction contained 8 bases not matched to a gene. Germline CDR1 and CDR2: MNHNS and SASEGT. This CDR3 spans 15 amino acids. Here the CDR3 DNA reads TGTGCCAGCAGTGAAGACACAGGGGCGTGGGACGAGCAGTACTTC. Translating gives CASSEDTGAWDEQYF.

This clone appeared once. The genes are TRBV2 and TRBJ1-2; TRBD1 aligns across 9 bases. J was trimmed by 1 base and V by 5 bases; bases with no gene match: 8. The CDR3 is made up of 16 amino acids. CDR1 SNHLY and CDR2 FYNNEI come from the germline V gene. The CDR3 coding sequence is TGTGCCAGCAGTATTGCCGGGACAGGGTATAACTATGGCTACACCTTC. As protein: CASSIAGTGYNYGYTF.

J is TRBJ1-1 and V is TRBV18, with 8 bases that match TRBD1. Trimming removed 5 bases from V and 1 base from J; junction bases left unmatched: 3. The CDR3 extends over 14 amino acids. The germline CDR1 and CDR2 sequences are KGHSH and LQKENI. CDR3 in DNA: TGTGCCAGCTCAGTCGACAGGGGGAACACTGAAGCTTTCTTT. Translated, it gives CASSVDRGNTEAFF. Looking up the rest from reference TRBV18 and TRBJ1-1 gives the full variable domain: NAGVMQNPRHLVRRRGQEARLRCSPMKGHSHVYWYRQLPEEGLKFMVYLQKENIIDESGMPKERFSAEFPKEGPSILRIQQVVRGDSAAYFCASSVDRGNTEAFFGQGTRLTVV.

This chain joins TRBV6-5 and TRBJ2-7; tentatively, D is TRBD1 (6 bases). Deletions cut 2 bases from V and 1 base from J, with 9 bases between. Germline CDR1 reads MNHEY; CDR2 reads SVGAGI. The CDR3 extends over 14 amino acids. The CDR3 loop reads CASSYRDTSYEQYF. CDR3 coding DNA: TGTGCCAGCAGTTACCGGGACACGTCCTACGAGCAGTACTTC.

In this sample, this clone turned up once. This sequence joins TRBV5-1 and TRBJ1-6, with TRBD1 matching over 7 bases. J was trimmed by 4 bases and V by 0 bases; bases with no gene match: 4. This CDR3 contains 16 residues. Per germline, CDR1 SGHRS and CDR2 YFSETQ. CDR3 DNA sequence: TGCGCCAGCAGCTTGGAGGGACAGCCTTATAATTCACCCCTCCACTTT. It specifies CASSLEGQPYNSPLHF.

The V call is TRBV7-2, the J call TRBJ2-1; 10 bases match TRBD2. From germline, CDR1 is SGHTA and CDR2 FQGNSA. This CDR3 is built from 15 residues. Unmatched junction bases numbered 6, after V lost 1 base and J lost 9 bases. The CDR3 loop reads CASSLGLAGAAEQFF. The DNA of the CDR3 is TGTGCCAGCAGCTTAGGGCTAGCGGGAGCGGCTGAGCAGTTCTTC.

V usage is TRBV6-5 and J usage is TRBJ2-2; tentative D call: TRBD1 (6 bases). CDR3 length: 14 amino acids. Germline V gives CDR1 MNHEY, CDR2 SVGAGI. V gave up 5 bases and J gave up 4 bases, with 11 bases separating them. CDR3 sequence: CASSRIRGTGELFF. The CDR3 nucleotides are TGTGCCAGCAGTCGTATCAGGGGCACCGGGGAGCTGTTTTTT.

The chain uses TRBV27 and TRBJ2-7; TRBD2 aligns across 7 bases. The CDR3 is 15 amino acids. The V gene's germline CDR1 is MNHEY and CDR2 SMNVEV (reference sequence). J was trimmed by 4 bases and V by 6 bases; bases with no gene match: 12. Here the CDR3 reads CASRGLGGSQYEQYV. DNA of the CDR3: TGTGCCAGCAGAGGCCTGGGCGGGAGCCAATACGAGCAGTACGTC.

V is TRBV6-5 and J is TRBJ2-5; TRBD1 matches 10 bases. The CDR3 is 15 residues long. Trimming took 5 bases from V and 4 from J; bases not matched to a gene: 7. The germline CDR1 and CDR2 sequences are MNHEY and SVGAGI. CDR3 nucleotide sequence: TGTGCCAGCAGTCCGGGACAGGGGTTCCGAGAGACCCAGTACTTC. Residues: CASSPGQGFRETQYF.

The chain links TRBV4-1 to TRBJ2-2; 9 positions match TRBD2. After removal of 5 bases from V and 4 bases from J, the junction contained 5 bases not matched to a gene. This CDR3 has 15 residues. Germline-derived CDR1 and CDR2 are MGHRA and YSYEKL. The CDR3 DNA follows: TGCGCCAGCAGCGCGCGGGAGGGAGGCACCGGGGAGCTGTTTTTT. Protein sequence: CASSAREGGTGELFF.

V is TRBV6-5 and J is TRBJ2-7, with 7 bases matching TRBD1. There are 14 residues in the CDR3. Germline V CDR1 and CDR2: MNHEY, SVGAGI. With 5 bases clipped from V and 2 bases from J, the junction kept 6 bases outside the gene matches. CDR3 sequence: CASSREGTAYEQYF. The CDR3 nucleotides are TGTGCCAGCAGTCGAGAGGGGACAGCCTACGAGCAGTACTTC.

On this clone itself: The identical CDR3 is also encoded by other nucleotide sequences in the sample. The chain carries TRBV7-9 and TRBJ2-7, with D perhaps TRBD2 (5 bases). The CDR3 covers 13 residues. The V and J ends lost 2 bases and 2 bases respectively, with 7 bases between them. CDR1 and CDR2 from the germline V gene are SEHNR and FQNEAQ (reference sequence). The CDR3 DNA sequence: TGTGCCAGCAGCTTACCGGGGACCTACGAGCAGTACTTC. It encodes CASSLPGTYEQYF.

This chain connects TRBV10-1 to TRBJ1-5, with 10 bases identical to TRBD1. This CDR3 spans 17 amino acids. The J segment lost 4 bases and the V segment lost 2 bases, leaving 8 bases of the junction unmatched. Germline-derived CDR1 and CDR2 are WNHNN and SYGVQD (reference sequence). Here the CDR3 DNA reads TGCGCCAGCAGTGAGCCGACCCGGGACAGGGGAAATCAGCCCCAGCATTTT. Protein product: CASSEPTRDRGNQPQHF.

The chain links TRBV6-5 to TRBJ2-7, with D perhaps TRBD1 (5 bases). Trimming removed 5 bases from V and 3 bases from J, with 14 bases in between. Germline V gene sequence: CDR1 MNHEY, CDR2 SVGAGI. This CDR3 has 14 residues. The CDR3 nucleotides are TGTGCCAGCAGTCTCCAGGGTTTTCGCTACGAGCAGTACTTC. Its protein product is CASSLQGFRYEQYF.

The table lists this clone with a count of one. V is TRBV13 and J is TRBJ2-5; maybe TRBD2 (5 bases). The J call may be in error: the DNA end matches TRBJ2-7 better. The CDR3 extends over 14 amino acids. Germline V lookup: CDR1 PRHDT, CDR2 FYEKMQ (reference sequence). CDR3 coding DNA: TGTGCCAGCAGCTCGGAGGCGAGCTCCTACGAGCAGTACTTC. It yields the protein CASSSEASSYEQYF.

The chain combines TRBV5-4 with TRBJ2-5; TRBD1 matches at 7 bases. Germline V gene data show CDR1 as SGHNT and CDR2 as YYREEE (reference sequence). The junction had 5 bases not matched to a gene; V was cut back by 4 bases and J by 2 bases. This CDR3 comprises 14 residues. The CDR3 coding sequence is TGTGCCAGCAGCACCCGGACAGGACAAGAGACCCAGTACTTC. The encoded protein is CASSTRTGQETQYF. The full variable domain, its missing parts supplied by reference TRBV5-4 and TRBJ2-5, is ETGVTQSPTHLIKTRGQQVTLRCSSQSGHNTVSWYQQALGQGPQFIFQYYREEENGRGNFPPRFSGLQFPNYSSELNVNALELDDSALYLCASSTRTGQETQYFGPGTRLLVL.

This chain links TRBV21-1 with TRBJ1-5. TRBV21-1 is a pseudogene segment. This CDR3 contains 12 residues. CDR3 protein: CASVFSNQPQHF. In DNA, the CDR3 is TGTGCCAGCGTATTTAGCAATCAGCCCCAGCATTTT.

This chain connects TRBV7-6 to TRBJ1-1, with D possibly matching TRBD1 (6 bases). This CDR3 spans 13 amino acids. CDR1 and CDR2 (germline): SGHVS, FNYEAQ. The V and J ends lost 5 bases and 4 bases respectively, with 11 bases between them. The CDR3 DNA follows: TGTGCCAGCAGCATTAAACAGGGCACTGAAGCTTTCTTT. It specifies CASSIKQGTEAFF.

The table lists this clone with a few counts. J is TRBJ2-7 and V is TRBV7-9, with D perhaps matching TRBD1 (5 bases). Germline V lookup: CDR1 SEHNR, CDR2 FQNEAQ (reference sequence). The length of the CDR3 is 14 residues. V was shortened by 3 bases and J by 2 bases, with 11 bases between the two germline ends. The CDR3 sequence: CASSFGRGTYEQYF. Written as DNA, the CDR3 is TGTGCCAGCAGCTTTGGAAGGGGAACCTACGAGCAGTACTTC.

The chain uses TRBV6-5 and TRBJ2-7, with 10 bases fitting TRBD2. The CDR3 is made up of 15 amino acids. The V gene's germline CDR1 is MNHEY and CDR2 SVGAGI. Unmatched junction bases numbered 8, after V lost 4 bases and J lost 5 bases. The CDR3 protein is CASSSLSGRAHEQYV. The DNA of the CDR3 is TGTGCCAGCAGTTCACTCAGCGGGAGGGCCCACGAGCAGTACGTC.